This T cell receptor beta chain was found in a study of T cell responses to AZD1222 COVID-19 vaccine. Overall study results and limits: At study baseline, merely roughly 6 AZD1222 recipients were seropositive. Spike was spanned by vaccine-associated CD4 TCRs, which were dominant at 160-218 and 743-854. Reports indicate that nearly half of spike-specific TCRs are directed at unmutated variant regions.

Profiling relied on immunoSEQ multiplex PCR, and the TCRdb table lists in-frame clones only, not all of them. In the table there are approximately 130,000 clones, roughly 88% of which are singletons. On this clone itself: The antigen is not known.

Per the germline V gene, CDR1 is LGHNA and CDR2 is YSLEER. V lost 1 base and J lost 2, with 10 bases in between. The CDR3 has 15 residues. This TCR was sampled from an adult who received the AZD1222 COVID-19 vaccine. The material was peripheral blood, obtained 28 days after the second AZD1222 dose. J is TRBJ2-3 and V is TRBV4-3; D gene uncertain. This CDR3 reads CASSQVRHNTDTQYF. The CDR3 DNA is TGCGCCAGCAGCCAAGTGAGGCACAACACAGATACGCAGTATTTT.